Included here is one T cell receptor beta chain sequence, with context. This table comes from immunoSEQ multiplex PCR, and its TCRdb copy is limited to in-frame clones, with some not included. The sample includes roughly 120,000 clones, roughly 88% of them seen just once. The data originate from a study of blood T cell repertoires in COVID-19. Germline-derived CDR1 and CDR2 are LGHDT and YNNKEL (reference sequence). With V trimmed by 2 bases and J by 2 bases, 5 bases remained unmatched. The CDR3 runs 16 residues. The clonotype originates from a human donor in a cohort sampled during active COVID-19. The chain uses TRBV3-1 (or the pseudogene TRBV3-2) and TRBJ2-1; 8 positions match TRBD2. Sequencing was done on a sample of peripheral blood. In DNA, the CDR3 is TGTGCCAGCAGCCAACGGGGGGGAGGACCCTACAATGAGCAGTTCTTC. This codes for CASSQRGGGPYNEQFF.